This T cell receptor beta chain is drawn from a study of vaccination and CD4 T cells after COVID-19. Study-level information: Samples taken post-COVID came a median about 98 days after diagnosis, ranging from 35 to 161.

Cultured CD4+ T-cell DNA underwent Oncomine TCR Beta short-read sequencing. The authors extracted genomic DNA from cultured CD4+ T cells. TCRdb re-called the PCR reads with MiXCR, one entry per CDR3 protein. This table has some 19,000 distinct CDR3 sequences, about 62% appearing once. Germline V gene sequence: CDR1 KGHDR, CDR2 SFDVKD. The CDR3 has 15 amino acids. V gave up 3 bases and J gave up 4 bases; unmatched junction bases: 5. In the case of this clonotype: Its antigen is still unknown.

The treatment is: roughly 11-day PBMC culture with coronavirus spike peptide pools or control peptides (ViraFEST assay). This clonotype was obtained from a human donor who received a COVID-19 vaccine. This chain uses TRBV24-1 with TRBJ1-5; TRBD1 matches at 7 bases. Sequencing was performed on CD4+ T cells from blood, cultured in vitro, taken before SARS-CoV-2 vaccination. The CDR3 protein is CATSDAGTANQPQHF. CDR3 nucleotide sequence: TGTGCCACCAGTGATGCCGGGACAGCTAATCAGCCCCAGCATTTT.